Given below is one TCR beta chain in context. Its target is unknown. The data stem from a study of blood T cells in healthy people across ages. Overall study results and limits: The study found more naive CD4+ cells and higher diversity in long-lived than aged donors.

This CDR3 has 13 amino acids. Trimming took 2 bases from V and 2 from J, leaving 6 bases between them. The V gene's germline CDR1 is MGHDK and CDR2 SYGVNS. Isolated per sample were at least 6 million PBMCs. Total RNA, at least 5 micrograms per sample, was extracted from PBMCs. A second PCR, run for about 6 to 12 cycles, used a sample-barcoded 5' primer plus a J-beta primer mix. Each cDNA molecule received a tag from a template-switch adaptor that had 12 random nucleotides. One entry per CDR3 protein results from TCRdb running MiXCR on the 5' RACE reads. The sample holds more than 700,000 distinct CDR3 sequences, roughly 50% seen once.

The chain recombines TRBV25-1 with TRBJ2-5; a possible D gene is TRBD2 (6 bases). The source material was blood. The sequence derives from a man aged 80 or over in good health. CDR3: CASSEAGQETQYF. The CDR3 DNA reads TGTGCCAGCAGTGAAGCGGGACAAGAGACCCAGTACTTC.